These 7 T cell receptor beta chains were all obtained from the same sample, sequenced in a study of shared clonotypes between healthy human individuals. Generated by immunoSEQ multiplex PCR, the TCRdb table keeps only in-frame clones and is missing some. The sample carries 1,100,000 or so clones, about 80% recorded once. Sequencing used memory CD4+ T cells from PBMCs. Subset meaning: CD45RA-negative fraction. Receptors originate from a man between 18 and 35 years old in good health. Some clones in this sample may be carry-over from other donors' samples.

The rearrangement joins TRBV6-5 to TRBJ1-2, with 11 positions matching TRBD1. Germline V CDR1 and CDR2: MNHEY, SVGAGI. V trimming: 5 bases; J trimming: 8 bases; junction bases outside the gene matches: 7. The CDR3 covers 14 residues. This chain's CDR3 is CASSRWDRGKGYTF. The CDR3, as DNA: TGTGCCAGCAGTCGATGGGACAGGGGGAAGGGCTACACCTTC.

CDR3 nucleotide sequence: TGTGCCAGCAGCGTACGACCCGGGCTGGACACTGAAGCTTTCTTT. Its translation is CASSVRPGLDTEAFF. The chain couples TRBV7-8 to TRBJ1-1; D remains unclear. V was shortened by 5 bases and J by 3 bases, with 16 bases between the two germline ends. CDR1 SGHVS and CDR2 FQNEAQ come from the germline V gene. This CDR3 is built from 15 residues. Looking up the rest from reference TRBV7-8 and TRBJ1-1 gives the full variable domain: GAGVSQSPRYKVAKRGQDVALRCDPISGHVSLFWYQQALGQGPEFLTYFQNEAQLDKSGLPSDRFFAERPEGSVSTLKIQRTQQEDSAVYLCASSVRPGLDTEAFFGQGTRLTVV.

As concerns this clone: The same CDR3 arises from other DNA sequences in this sample as well. The chain has TRBV6-1 and TRBJ2-5; D not resolved. The CDR3 runs 12 residues. V was shortened by 1 base and J by 5 bases, with 5 bases between the two germline ends. Germline CDR1 MNHNS, CDR2 SASEGT. CDR3 sequence (DNA): TGTGCCAGCAGTGAAGTGAGCGAGACCCAGTACTTC. Protein sequence: CASSEVSETQYF.

This rearrangement joins TRBV7-9 to TRBJ2-4; 7 bases map to TRBD1. Trimming cost V 5 bases and J 9 bases; bases outside gene matches: 13. The CDR3 spans 15 residues. The germline gives CDR1 SEHNR, CDR2 FQNEAQ (reference sequence). The CDR3 sequence is CASSQADRDVGIQYF. The CDR3 nucleotides read TGTGCCAGCAGCCAAGCCGACAGGGATGTAGGCATTCAGTACTTC.

The rearrangement uses TRBV18 and TRBJ2-2; tentative D call: TRBD1 (5 bases). Trimming removed 3 bases at V and 1 base at J, with 9 bases between. Per germline, CDR1 KGHSH and CDR2 LQKENI. The CDR3 is 15 residues long. The CDR3 DNA reads TGTGCCAGCTCACCGGACATGGTGAACACCGGGGAGCTGTTTTTT. Translating it yields CASSPDMVNTGELFF.

V is TRBV4-1 and J is TRBJ1-2; 9 nucleotides line up with TRBD1. Trimming at V came to 4 bases and at J to 3 bases, leaving 6 bases not matched to a gene. This CDR3 has 15 amino acids. Germline CDR1 reads MGHRA; CDR2 reads YSYEKL. CDR3 region: CASSLGQGIYYGYTF. The DNA for the CDR3 is TGCGCCAGCAGCCTAGGACAGGGGATATACTATGGCTACACCTTC.

This rearrangement joins TRBV28 to TRBJ2-7; D possibly corresponds to TRBD2 (6 bases). Germline loops: CDR1 MDHEN, CDR2 SYDVKM. The V gene lost 2 bases and the J gene lost 5 bases, with 19 bases spanning the gap. This CDR3 has 16 amino acids. For the CDR3, the DNA is TGTGCCAGCAGTTTAACCGTAACGGGAGTGGGGCACGAGCAGTACTTC. Translation gives CASSLTVTGVGHEQYF. The full variable domain, with the rest looked up from reference TRBV28 and TRBJ2-7, is DVKVTQSSRYLVKRTGEKVFLECVQDMDHENMFWYRQDPGLGLRLIYFSYDVKMKEKGDIPEGYSVSREKKERFSLILESASTNQTSMYLCASSLTVTGVGHEQYFGPGTRLTVT.